One sample yielded the 11 T cell receptor beta chains listed below, sequenced in a study of cytomegalovirus exposure and HLA in healthy donors. The PCR employed 60 Vbeta primers together with 13 Jbeta primers. The repertoire was sequenced with immunoSEQ multiplex PCR; TCRdb's copy has only in-frame clones and lacks some. The data show 150,000 or so clones, around 81% seen once. The sequencing input was PBMCs. The receptors originated from a man aged 50-60 years in good health and CMV-seronegative.

The V call is TRBV15, the J call TRBJ2-2; a weak D match, TRBD2 (5 bases). Looked up from germline, CDR1 is LNHNV and CDR2 is YYDKDF (reference sequence). V was trimmed by 1 base and J by 7 bases, leaving 16 bases between them. There are 16 residues in the CDR3. In DNA form, the CDR3 reads TGTGCCACCAGCAGAGCTGGGCGAGGGTTTAACGGGGAGCTGTTTTTT. It translates to CATSRAGRGFNGELFF.

The sample holds a few counts of this clone. CDR3 DNA: TGTGCCAGCTCACCACCGACAGGGATCTCTGGCTACACCTTC. Amino acid sequence: CASSPPTGISGYTF. J is TRBJ1-2 and V is TRBV18, with 7 bases identical to TRBD1. This CDR3 is built from 14 residues. J lost 7 bases, V lost 0 bases, and 5 bases had no gene match. Germline CDR1 and CDR2: KGHSH and LQKENI.

This clone showed up just a few times. The chain carries TRBV25-1 and TRBJ2-2, with D possibly TRBD1 on 7 matching bases. The CDR3 loop spans 17 amino acids. Germline V gives CDR1 MGHDK, CDR2 SYGVNS. Trimming stripped 0 bases from V and 6 bases from J, with 17 bases between. The CDR3 protein is CASSEYRVEGAAGELFF. In nucleotides, the CDR3 is TGTGCCAGCAGTGAATATCGGGTGGAGGGGGCAGCCGGGGAGCTGTTTTTT.

The V gene is TRBV30, the J gene TRBJ2-7; the D gene is possibly TRBD2 (6 bases). This CDR3 comprises 16 residues. V was pared by 2 bases and J by 2 bases, with 19 bases between. Germline values: CDR1 GTSNPN, CDR2 SVGIG (reference sequence). The CDR3 loop is CAWSLSRGTGTYEQYF. The CDR3 nucleotides are TGTGCCTGGAGTCTATCCCGCGGGACGGGCACCTACGAGCAGTACTTC.

J is TRBJ1-1 and V is TRBV19; D remains ambiguous. V was clipped by 7 bases and J by 0 bases, with 15 bases between them. The CDR3 extends over 15 amino acids. Germline-derived CDR1 and CDR2 are LNHDA and SQIVND (reference sequence). The CDR3 spells CASKRVEAVNTEAFF. CDR3 bases: TGTGCCAGTAAGAGGGTTGAAGCCGTGAACACTGAAGCTTTCTTT.

This clone has a single count. The rearrangement joins TRBV13 to TRBJ2-2; perhaps TRBD2 as D (6 bases). The germline gives CDR1 PRHDT, CDR2 FYEKMQ (reference sequence). V was shortened by 6 bases and J by 5 bases, with 22 bases between the two germline ends. The CDR3 runs to 17 residues. The CDR3 DNA reads TGTGCCAGCAGGGGCTTGGAGGGCTCACCTGCAACCGGGGAGCTGTTTTTT. This encodes CASRGLEGSPATGELFF.

CDR3 region: CASSLHRGIAKNIQYF. The CDR3 region has the DNA TGTGCCAGCAGCCTCCACAGGGGAATAGCCAAAAACATTCAGTACTTC. The chain uses TRBV11-1 and TRBJ2-4; 7 nucleotides match TRBD1. The CDR3 totals 16 residues. Germline values: CDR1 SGHAT, CDR2 FQDESV (reference sequence). The V and J ends lost 5 bases and 0 bases, in that order; junction bases with no gene match: 7.

The chain combines TRBV19 with TRBJ2-7, with 9 bases lining up with TRBD1. V dropped 7 bases and J dropped 4; count of bases not matched to a gene: 11. The CDR3 extends over 15 amino acids. Germline loops: CDR1 LNHDA, CDR2 SQIVND (reference sequence). The DNA for the CDR3 is TGTGCCAGTATTGCGGACAGGGGAGGAGGTTACGAGCAGTACTTC. Its translation: CASIADRGGGYEQYF.

The DNA for the CDR3 is TGTGCCAGCAGCTTCCTAAATGAAAAACTGTTTTTT. Its translation: CASSFLNEKLFF. This chain joins TRBV11-2 and TRBJ1-4; no firm D call. Trimming removed 3 bases from V and 5 bases from J, with 4 bases in between. Germline assignment: CDR1 SGHAT and CDR2 FQNNGV. The CDR3 is 12 residues long.

The V gene is TRBV4-1, the J gene TRBJ1-2, with 11 bases lining up with TRBD1. Germline V gene data show CDR1 as MGHRA and CDR2 as YSYEKL. V lost 3 bases to trimming and J lost 7 bases; unmatched junction nucleotides: 10. This CDR3 is 16 amino acids long. The CDR3 loop is CASSHAGTGGKIGYTF. CDR3 in DNA: TGCGCCAGCAGCCATGCCGGGACAGGGGGAAAGATTGGCTACACCTTC.

The J gene is TRBJ1-2, the V gene TRBV5-1; no clear D gene. The CDR3 spans 14 residues. V lost 1 base, J lost 2 bases, and 9 bases lay in between. Germline values: CDR1 SGHRS, CDR2 YFSETQ. The CDR3 DNA follows: TGCGCCAGCAGCTTGAGCCCGAAGAACTATGGCTACACCTTC. It specifies CASSLSPKNYGYTF. The complete variable domain, with remaining parts taken from reference TRBV5-1 and TRBJ1-2, reads KAGVTQTPRYLIKTRGQQVTLSCSPISGHRSVSWYQQTPGQGLQFLFEYFSETQRNKGNFPGRFSGRQFSNSRSEMNVSTLELGDSALYLCASSLSPKNYGYTFGSGTRLTVV.